These T cell receptor beta chains were read from a single sample in a study of cytomegalovirus exposure and HLA in healthy donors. The method was immunoSEQ multiplex PCR; TCRdb's version includes in-frame clones alone and lacks a portion of them. The data contain around 120,000 clones, 70% to 80% of them singletons. The sequencing sample was made of PBMCs. The origin of the receptors is a woman between 50 and 59 years old in good health and CMV-seropositive. Each CDR3 is given with its conserved first and last residue. The D gene is left open where the match is weak. Clone size is shown for a subset of rows, as once, few, many or a class of expanded clone.

clone_size	d_call	j_call	v_call	cdr3_aa	cdr3_nt
.	TRBD2	TRBJ2-5	TRBV5-6	CASRGSERGAHQETQYF	TGTGCCAGCAGAGGTTCAGAGCGGGGGGCGCATCAAGAGACCCAGTACTTC
.	.	TRBJ2-6	TRBV5-4	CASSLGQVTTLGANVLTF	TGTGCCAGCAGCTTGGGACAGGTTACGACTCTGGGGGCCAACGTCCTGACTTTC
few	.	TRBJ1-1	TRBV10-3	CASIGEGLGTEAFF	TGTGCCTCCATAGGGGAAGGGCTAGGCACTGAAGCTTTCTTT
.	TRBD1	TRBJ1-2	TRBV9	CASSVARDREPTDRGYTF	TGTGCCAGCAGCGTAGCCCGGGACAGGGAACCGACGGATCGGGGCTACACCTTC
.	.	TRBJ1-5	TRBV7-8	CASQSMPGGQPQHF	TGTGCCAGTCAATCTATGCCGGGGGGTCAGCCCCAGCATTTT
.	TRBD2	TRBJ2-1	TRBV5-1	CASSGGLAENNEQFF	TGCGCCAGCAGCGGGGGACTAGCGGAGAACAATGAGCAGTTCTTC
.	.	TRBJ1-1	TRBV7-2	CASNYRVMNTEAFF	TGTGCCAGCAACTACAGGGTCATGAACACTGAAGCTTTCTTT
.	TRBD1	TRBJ2-1	TRBV29-1	CSASRDRGYNEQFF	TGCAGCGCCAGCCGGGACAGGGGCTACAATGAGCAGTTCTTC
.	TRBD1	TRBJ1-1	TRBV28	CASSPGGGGTEAFF	TGTGCCAGCAGCCCAGGGGGCGGCGGGACTGAAGCTTTCTTT
.	TRBD2	TRBJ2-5	TRBV7-2	CASSETSGGARETQYF	TGTGCCAGCAGCGAAACTAGCGGGGGGGCTAGGGAGACCCAGTACTTC
few	.	TRBJ1-1	TRBV27	CASRPQGNGETEAFF	TGTGCCAGCAGGCCACAGGGAAACGGAGAGACTGAAGCTTTCTTT
.	TRBD2	TRBJ2-3	TRBV4-3	CASSRSGRGVDTQYF	TGCGCCAGCAGCCGGAGCGGGAGAGGTGTAGATACGCAGTATTTT
few	.	TRBJ2-2	TRBV28	CAGARTNTGELFF	TGTGCCGGGGCACGCACGAACACCGGGGAGCTGTTTTTT